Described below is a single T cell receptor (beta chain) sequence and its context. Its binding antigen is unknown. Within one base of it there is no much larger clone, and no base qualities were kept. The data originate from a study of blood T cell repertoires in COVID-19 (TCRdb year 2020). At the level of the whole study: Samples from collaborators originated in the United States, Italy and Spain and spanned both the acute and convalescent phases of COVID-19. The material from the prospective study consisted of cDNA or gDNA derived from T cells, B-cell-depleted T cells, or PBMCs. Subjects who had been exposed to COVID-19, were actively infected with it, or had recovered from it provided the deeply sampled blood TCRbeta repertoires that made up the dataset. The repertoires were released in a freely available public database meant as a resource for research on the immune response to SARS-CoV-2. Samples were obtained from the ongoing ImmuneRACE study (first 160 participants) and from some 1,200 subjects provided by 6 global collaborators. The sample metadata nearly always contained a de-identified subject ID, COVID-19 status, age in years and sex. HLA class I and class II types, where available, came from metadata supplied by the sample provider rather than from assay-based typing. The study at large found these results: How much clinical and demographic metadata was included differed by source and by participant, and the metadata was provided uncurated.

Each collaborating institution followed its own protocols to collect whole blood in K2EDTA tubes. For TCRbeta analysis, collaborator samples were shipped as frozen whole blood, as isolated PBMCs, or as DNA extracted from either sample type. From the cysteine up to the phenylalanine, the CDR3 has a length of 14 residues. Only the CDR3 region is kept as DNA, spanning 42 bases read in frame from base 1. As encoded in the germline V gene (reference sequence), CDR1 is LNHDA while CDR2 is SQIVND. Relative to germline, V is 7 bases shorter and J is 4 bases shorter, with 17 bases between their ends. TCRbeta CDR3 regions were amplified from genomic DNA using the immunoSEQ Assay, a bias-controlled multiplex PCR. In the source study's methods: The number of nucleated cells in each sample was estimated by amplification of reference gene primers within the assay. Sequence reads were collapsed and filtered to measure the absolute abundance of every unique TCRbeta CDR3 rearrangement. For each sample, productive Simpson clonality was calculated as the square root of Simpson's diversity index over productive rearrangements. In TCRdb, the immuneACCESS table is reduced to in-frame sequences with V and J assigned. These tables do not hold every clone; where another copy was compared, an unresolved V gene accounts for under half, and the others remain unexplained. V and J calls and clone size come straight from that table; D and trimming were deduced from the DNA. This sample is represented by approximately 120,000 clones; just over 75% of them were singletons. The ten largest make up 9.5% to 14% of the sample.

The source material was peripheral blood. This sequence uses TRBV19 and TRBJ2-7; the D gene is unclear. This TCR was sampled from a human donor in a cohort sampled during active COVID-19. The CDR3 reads CASKRCYSGYEQYF. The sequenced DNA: TGTGCCAGTAAACGTTGTTACAGTGGATACGAGCAGTACTTC.